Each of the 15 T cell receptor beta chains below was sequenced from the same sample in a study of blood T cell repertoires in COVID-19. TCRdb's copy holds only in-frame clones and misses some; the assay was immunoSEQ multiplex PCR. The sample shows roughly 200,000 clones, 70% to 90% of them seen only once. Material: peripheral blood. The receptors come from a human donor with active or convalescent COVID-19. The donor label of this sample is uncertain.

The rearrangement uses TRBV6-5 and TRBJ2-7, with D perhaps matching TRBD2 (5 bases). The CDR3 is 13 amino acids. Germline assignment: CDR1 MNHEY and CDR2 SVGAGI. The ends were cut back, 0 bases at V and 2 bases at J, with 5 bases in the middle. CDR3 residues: CASSYSGTYEQYF. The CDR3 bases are TGTGCCAGCAGTTACTCCGGGACCTACGAGCAGTACTTC.

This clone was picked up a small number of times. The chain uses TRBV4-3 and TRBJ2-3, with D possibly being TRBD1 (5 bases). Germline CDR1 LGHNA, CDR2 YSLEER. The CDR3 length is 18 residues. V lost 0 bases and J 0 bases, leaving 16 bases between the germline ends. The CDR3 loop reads CASSQDLWSRASTDTQYF. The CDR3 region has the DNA TGCGCCAGCAGCCAAGATCTTTGGAGCAGGGCTAGCACAGATACGCAGTATTTT.

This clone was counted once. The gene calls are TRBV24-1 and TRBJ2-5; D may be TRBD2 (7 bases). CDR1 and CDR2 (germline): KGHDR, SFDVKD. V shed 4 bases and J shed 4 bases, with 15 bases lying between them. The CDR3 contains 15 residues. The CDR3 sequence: CATSERLGGAETQYF. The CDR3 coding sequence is TGTGCCACCAGTGAGCGACTAGGGGGGGCAGAGACCCAGTACTTC.

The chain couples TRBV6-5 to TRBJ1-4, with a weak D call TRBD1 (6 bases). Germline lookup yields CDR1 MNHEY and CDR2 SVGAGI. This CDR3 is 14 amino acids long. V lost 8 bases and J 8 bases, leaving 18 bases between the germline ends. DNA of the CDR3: TGTGCCAGCCGGTCGGCCAGGGGTGGAGAAAAACTGTTTTTT. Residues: CASRSARGGEKLFF.

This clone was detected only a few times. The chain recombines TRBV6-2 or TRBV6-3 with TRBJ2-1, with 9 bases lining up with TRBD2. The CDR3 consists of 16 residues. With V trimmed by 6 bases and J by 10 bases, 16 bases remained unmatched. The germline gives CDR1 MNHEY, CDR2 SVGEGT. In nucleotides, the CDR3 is TGTGCCAGCAGCTCCTCCCTAGCGGGGACCACCGGGGAGCAGTTCTTC. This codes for CASSSSLAGTTGEQFF.

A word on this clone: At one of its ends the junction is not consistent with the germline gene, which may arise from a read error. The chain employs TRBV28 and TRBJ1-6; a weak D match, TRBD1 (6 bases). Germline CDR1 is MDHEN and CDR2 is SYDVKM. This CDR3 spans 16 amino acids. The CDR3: CASSLWSRGIASPLHF. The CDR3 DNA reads TGTGCCAGCAGTCTATGGAGCAGGGGAATTGCTTCACCCCTCCACTTT.

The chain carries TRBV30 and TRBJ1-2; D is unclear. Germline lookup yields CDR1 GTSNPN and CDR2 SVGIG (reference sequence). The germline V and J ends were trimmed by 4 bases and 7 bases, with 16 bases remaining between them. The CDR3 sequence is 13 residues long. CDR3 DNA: TGTGCCTGGATGAGCGGTTTATTGGGTGGCTACACCTTC. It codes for CAWMSGLLGGYTF.

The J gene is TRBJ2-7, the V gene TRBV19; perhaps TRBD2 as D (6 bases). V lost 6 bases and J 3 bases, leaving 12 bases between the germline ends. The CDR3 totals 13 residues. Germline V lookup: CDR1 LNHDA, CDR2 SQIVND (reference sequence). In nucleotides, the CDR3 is TGTGCCAGTAGACAGCCTAGCGACTACGAGCAGTACTTC. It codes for CASRQPSDYEQYF.

DNA of the CDR3: TGTGCCAGTAGTCGACCGGGACAGGGCGTTCTTGAGCAGTTCTTC. Its protein product is CASSRPGQGVLEQFF. The chain carries TRBV19 and TRBJ2-1; 9 bases map to TRBD1. Germline CDR1 LNHDA, CDR2 SQIVND (reference sequence). Trimming took 5 bases from V and 9 from J; bases not matched to a gene: 11. The CDR3 has 15 amino acids.

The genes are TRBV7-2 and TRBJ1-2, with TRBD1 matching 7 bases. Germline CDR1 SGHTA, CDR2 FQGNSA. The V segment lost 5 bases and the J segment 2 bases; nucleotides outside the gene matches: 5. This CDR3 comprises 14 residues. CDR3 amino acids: CASSPGTANYGYTF. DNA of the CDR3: TGTGCCAGCAGCCCCGGGACAGCAAACTATGGCTACACCTTC.

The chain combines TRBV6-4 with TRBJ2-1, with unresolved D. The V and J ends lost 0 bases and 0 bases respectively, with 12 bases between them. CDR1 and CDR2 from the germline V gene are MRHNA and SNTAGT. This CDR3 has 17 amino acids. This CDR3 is CASSDSMWASSYNEQFF. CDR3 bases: TGTGCCAGCAGTGACTCGATGTGGGCCAGCTCCTACAATGAGCAGTTCTTC.

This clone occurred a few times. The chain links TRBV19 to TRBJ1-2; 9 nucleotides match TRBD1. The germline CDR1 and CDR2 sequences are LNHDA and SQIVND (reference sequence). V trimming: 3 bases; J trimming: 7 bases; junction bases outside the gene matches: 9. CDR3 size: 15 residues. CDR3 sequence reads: CASSMGDRATAGYTF. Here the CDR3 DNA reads TGTGCCAGTAGTATGGGGGACAGGGCCACGGCTGGCTACACCTTC.

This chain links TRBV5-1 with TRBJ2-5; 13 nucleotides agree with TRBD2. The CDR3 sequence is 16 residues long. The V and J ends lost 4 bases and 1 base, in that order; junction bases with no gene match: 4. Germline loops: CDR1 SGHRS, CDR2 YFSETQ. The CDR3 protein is CASSKGLAGLQETQYF. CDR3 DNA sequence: TGCGCCAGCAGCAAGGGACTAGCGGGGCTCCAAGAGACCCAGTACTTC.

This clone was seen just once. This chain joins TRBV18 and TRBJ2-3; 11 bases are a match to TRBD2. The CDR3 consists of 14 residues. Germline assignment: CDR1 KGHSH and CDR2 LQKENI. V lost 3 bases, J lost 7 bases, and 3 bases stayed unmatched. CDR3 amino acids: CASSPGTSGYTQYF. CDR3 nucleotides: TGTGCCAGCTCACCCGGGACTAGCGGTTATACGCAGTATTTT. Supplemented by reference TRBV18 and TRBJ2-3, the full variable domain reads NAGVMQNPRHLVRRRGQEARLRCSPMKGHSHVYWYRQLPEEGLKFMVYLQKENIIDESGMPKERFSAEFPKEGPSILRIQQVVRGDSAAYFCASSPGTSGYTQYFGPGTRLTVL.

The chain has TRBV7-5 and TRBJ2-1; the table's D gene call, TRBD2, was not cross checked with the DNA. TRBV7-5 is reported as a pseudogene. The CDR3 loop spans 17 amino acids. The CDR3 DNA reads TGTGTCAGAAGCACCCGAGGAGGGACTAGCGGGGGGAGTGAGCAGTTCTTC. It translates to CVRSTRGGTSGGSEQFF.